These T cell receptor beta chains were read from a single sample in a study of cytomegalovirus exposure and HLA in healthy donors. Method: immunoSEQ multiplex PCR; TCRdb's copy keeps in-frame clones and lacks some. The sample has more than 80,000 clones, roughly 80% seen once. The sample taken for sequencing was PBMCs. The receptors originated from a man in his forties or fifties in good health and CMV-seronegative. Each CDR3 is given with its conserved first and last residue. The D gene is left open where the match is weak. Clone sizes are given selectively: once, few, many, or a class where the clone is expanded.

V	D	J	size	CDR3	DNA
TRBV10-1	.	TRBJ1-1	once	CASSESRGADTEAFF	TGCGCCAGCAGTGAGTCGCGGGGGGCGGACACTGAAGCTTTCTTT
TRBV6-5	.	TRBJ2-2	.	CASSAITTGELFF	TGTGCCAGCAGTGCGATTACCACCGGGGAGCTGTTTTTT
TRBV6-4	TRBD1	TRBJ2-1	.	CASSDSPTGVIGYNEQFF	TGTGCCAGCAGTGACTCGCCGACAGGGGTAATTGGATACAATGAGCAGTTCTTC
TRBV5-6	TRBD1	TRBJ2-1	.	CASSLQGINEQFF	TGTGCCAGCAGCCTACAGGGGATTAATGAGCAGTTCTTC
TRBV4-3	.	TRBJ1-1	.	CASSQAPGHLNTEAFF	TGCGCCAGCAGCCAAGCTCCGGGACACCTGAACACTGAAGCTTTCTTT
TRBV27	TRBD1	TRBJ2-5	.	CASSLDRGRETQYF	TGTGCCAGCAGTTTAGACAGGGGTAGAGAGACCCAGTACTTC
TRBV6-5	.	TRBJ1-3	once	CASRLPGGNTIYF	TGTGCCAGCAGGCTGCCGGGTGGAAACACCATATATTTT
TRBV5-1	.	TRBJ2-5	.	CASSLGGQETQYF	TGCGCCAGCAGCTTGGGAGGCCAAGAGACCCAGTACTTC
TRBV28	TRBD1	TRBJ2-3	.	CASQGAITDTQYF	TGTGCCAGCCAGGGGGCGATAACAGATACGCAGTATTTT
TRBV7-3	TRBD1	TRBJ2-2	.	CASSFPVGTGVGELFF	TGTGCCAGCAGCTTCCCGGTCGGGACAGGGGTCGGGGAGCTGTTTTTT
TRBV7-3	.	TRBJ1-5	.	CASSLNGLPNQPQHF	TGTGCCAGCAGCTTAAACGGACTACCAAATCAGCCCCAGCATTTT
TRBV7-2	.	TRBJ2-4	.	CASSLSRYNKNIQYF	TGTGCCAGCAGCTTATCTAGGTATAACAAAAACATTCAGTACTTC
TRBV7-8	.	TRBJ2-1	.	CASSPGLDDNEQFF	TGTGCCAGCAGCCCCGGACTGGACGATAATGAGCAGTTCTTC
TRBV7-2	.	TRBJ1-6	.	CASARGGGSYNSPLHF	TGTGCCAGCGCTCGGGGGGGAGGCTCCTATAATTCACCCCTCCACTTT
TRBV11-1	.	TRBJ2-5	.	CASRSDEETQYF	TGTGCCAGCAGGTCAGATGAAGAGACCCAGTACTTC
TRBV6-1	TRBD2	TRBJ2-3	.	CASTEALAGSTDTQYF	TGTGCCAGCACCGAAGCCTTAGCGGGGAGCACAGATACGCAGTATTTT
TRBV7-9	TRBD2	TRBJ2-5	.	CASSFGTSGEQETQYF	TGTGCCAGCAGCTTTGGGACTAGCGGCGAACAAGAGACCCAGTACTTC
TRBV5-1	.	TRBJ2-3	.	CASSSWGGASTDTQYF	TGCGCCAGCAGCTCCTGGGGGGGGGCTAGCACAGATACGCAGTATTTT
TRBV5-1	.	TRBJ1-5	.	CASSLEPLGLQPQHF	TGCGCCAGCAGCTTGGAGCCCTTGGGCCTTCAGCCCCAGCATTTT
TRBV10-3	TRBD2	TRBJ2-2	.	CAISIRGLAGGPHGELFF	TGTGCCATCAGTATAAGAGGACTAGCGGGGGGGCCCCACGGGGAGCTGTTTTTT
TRBV6-1	.	TRBJ1-2	.	CASSGTTGSYGYTF	TGTGCCAGCAGTGGGACGACAGGTAGTTATGGCTACACCTTC
TRBV5-1	.	TRBJ1-4	.	CASRDFSFDEKLFF	TGCGCCAGCAGAGACTTCAGTTTTGATGAAAAACTGTTTTTT
TRBV9	TRBD1	TRBJ1-6	.	CASSARGDYNSPLHF	TGTGCCAGCAGCGCCAGGGGGGACTATAATTCACCCCTCCACTTT
TRBV19	TRBD1	TRBJ2-7	.	CASSILYRGTLYEQYF	TGTGCCAGTAGTATCCTCTACAGGGGCACCTTGTACGAGCAGTACTTC
TRBV10-1	TRBD1	TRBJ1-1	.	CASSANRGTEAFF	TGCGCCAGCAGTGCCAACAGGGGCACTGAAGCTTTCTTT
TRBV5-4	.	TRBJ2-2	.	CASSPADAGELFF	TGTGCCAGCAGCCCAGCGGACGCCGGGGAGCTGTTTTTT
TRBV4-1	TRBD1	TRBJ1-6	.	CASSRDRGGSSPLHF	TGCGCCAGCAGCCGAGACAGGGGAGGGAGTTCACCCCTCCACTTT
TRBV18	TRBD1	TRBJ1-2	.	CASSPGGDRVGGYTF	TGTGCCAGCTCACCAGGTGGAGACAGGGTCGGTGGCTACACCTTC
TRBV6-5	TRBD2	TRBJ2-1	.	CASSNEGLGQNEQFF	TGTGCCAGCAGTAATGAGGGACTAGGGCAAAATGAGCAGTTCTTC
TRBV28	.	TRBJ1-3	.	CASSSSASGNTIYF	TGTGCCAGCAGCTCCTCCGCGTCTGGAAACACCATATATTTT
TRBV4-3	.	TRBJ2-3	.	CASSQQRGYTDTQYF	TGCGCCAGCAGCCAACAACGAGGTTACACAGATACGCAGTATTTT
TRBV9	TRBD2	TRBJ2-5	.	CASSVGVSGGPLETQYF	TGTGCCAGCAGCGTAGGGGTTAGCGGGGGCCCCTTAGAGACCCAGTACTTC
TRBV11-2	TRBD2	TRBJ2-7	.	CASSLDRASGVRYEQYF	TGTGCCAGCAGCTTAGATAGGGCTAGCGGGGTACGCTACGAGCAGTACTTC
TRBV28	.	TRBJ1-2	.	CASGRGYGYTF	TGTGCCAGCGGCAGGGGCTATGGCTACACCTTC
TRBV30	.	TRBJ2-7	.	CASIPESNSYEQYF	TGTGCCTCCATACCTGAGTCGAACTCCTACGAGCAGTACTTC
TRBV5-6	.	TRBJ1-2	.	CASSLGIGAGYTF	TGTGCCAGCAGCCTAGGCATAGGCGCTGGCTACACCTTC
TRBV11-2	.	TRBJ1-3	.	CASSFWGLGNTIYF	TGTGCCAGCAGCTTTTGGGGACTTGGAAACACCATATATTTT
TRBV10-2	.	TRBJ2-1	.	CASRWGGLSEQFF	TGCGCCAGCAGGTGGGGGGGCCTGAGTGAGCAGTTCTTC
TRBV19	.	TRBJ1-5	.	CASSSRVGQPQHF	TGTGCCAGTAGTAGCAGGGTGGGTCAGCCCCAGCATTTT
TRBV4-3	.	TRBJ2-2	.	CASSQDWVEQDGGELFF	TGCGCCAGCAGCCAAGATTGGGTAGAACAGGACGGCGGGGAGCTGTTTTTT
TRBV6-6	TRBD1	TRBJ2-2	.	CASHLRGWRPGELFF	TGTGCCAGCCACCTCAGGGGGTGGCGGCCCGGGGAGCTGTTTTTT
TRBV7-3	TRBD2	TRBJ2-5	.	CASSPSGGETQYF	TGTGCCAGCAGCCCTTCGGGGGGAGAGACCCAGTACTTC